This T cell receptor (beta chain) was found in a study of blood T cell repertoires in COVID-19. Measured with immunoSEQ multiplex PCR; TCRdb has only the in-frame clones, and not every one. Among 200,000 or so clones listed, around four fifths were seen once. V lost 2 bases and J lost 5, with 8 bases in between. The CDR3 sequence is 13 residues long. Germline CDR1 reads SEHNR; CDR2 reads FQNEAQ (reference sequence). The J gene is TRBJ2-3, the V gene TRBV7-9, with D possibly TRBD1 on 5 matching bases. This receptor was identified in a man aged 55 to 70 with COVID-19, enrolled during active disease. Sequencing input: peripheral blood. Here the CDR3 reads CASSLNRQDTQYF. The CDR3 bases are TGTGCCAGCAGCTTAAACAGGCAAGATACGCAGTATTTT.